This is a list of T cell receptor beta chains from one sample in a study of neurological immune-mediated disorders. TCRdb analysed the 5' RACE reads with MiXCR anew, one entry per CDR3 protein. The table lists over 15,000 distinct CDR3 sequences, 27% of them singletons, with around 30% in the top ten. The sequenced material came from PBMCs. All receptors come from a man between 45 and 60 years old with HTLV-1-associated myelopathy (HAM/TSP). CDR3s include the opening cysteine and the closing phenylalanine or tryptophan. D genes are given only for firm matches.

d_call v_call cdr3_aa
- TRBV14 CASSQETEMNTEAFF
TRBD1 TRBV18 CASSPPDRGVEQYF
- TRBV9 CASSDQKGYTF
- TRBV24-1 CATPRWGIGTDTQYF
TRBD1 TRBV19 CASSIIGTGEQPQHF
- TRBV6-5 CASTGLSYEQYF
TRBD1 TRBV6-5 CASSSWTGFQGYTF
- TRBV20-1 CSARDLQGSGYTF
- TRBV20-1 CSARAGTYEQYF
TRBD2 TRBV5-1 CASSMAPIGAGGQFWQFF
- TRBV7-9 CASSLPSTDTQYF
TRBD2 TRBV9 CASSSGLAGGLGLQETQYF
- TRBV5-1 CASSLAGGGQPQHF
TRBD1 TRBV5-1 CASNLGQDQETQYF
- TRBV20-1 CSARVGEREQYF
- TRBV12-3/TRBV12-4 CASSPGTGGEQYF
- TRBV18 CASSKVQMNTEAFF
TRBD2 TRBV20-1 CSASPRGGARTDTQYF
TRBD2 TRBV13 CASSLAPPLAGEYNEQFF
- TRBV7-9 CASSPRGTGRKRTDTQYF
TRBD2 TRBV20-1 CSARSGRHLNEQFF
TRBD2 TRBV7-9 CASRRTSGSRYEQYF